The 12 T cell receptor beta chains reported below all come from one sample, sequenced in a study of tumor-infiltrating lymphocytes in primary liver carcinoma. TCR beta cDNA was prepared out of around 460 ng total RNA by means of a constant-region primer. Investigators got TCR beta libraries out of three nested multiplex PCR rounds, done with slightly modified ARM-PCR. TRBV1-TRBV30 forward and Cbeta reverse primers drove the first two approximately 10-cycle rounds. MiXCR, applied by TCRdb to the multiplex PCR reads, yields one record per CDR3 protein. The sample contains about 350,000 distinct CDR3 sequences, almost 65% of which appear only once. Unsorted whole blood supplied the RNA, and germline DNA was extracted too. Input material: peripheral blood. These receptors all stem from a middle-aged man with primary liver carcinoma and hepatitis B virus infection.

This clonotype was observed once. This may stem from a read error, because a much larger clone lies one nucleotide away. The rearrangement uses TRBV10-3 and TRBJ2-3; TRBD2 matches at 8 bases. The CDR3 contains 13 residues. V lost 10 bases and J lost 7; bases outside the gene matches: 10. From germline, CDR1 is ENHRY and CDR2 SYGVKD. CDR3 nucleotide sequence: TGTGCCACGACGGGAGGGGTTGGATATACGCAGTATTTT. Residues: CATTGGVGYTQYF.

This clonotype was seen repeatedly, ten times or more. The CDR3, as DNA: TGTGCCAGCAGTTCCCACCTCGCCGAAAACATTCAGTACTTC. The encoded protein is CASSSHLAENIQYF. V usage is TRBV6-6 and J usage is TRBJ2-4; D not resolved. The CDR3 covers 14 residues. CDR1 is MNHNY, CDR2 SVGAGI, per germline (reference sequence). Trimming removed 4 bases from V and 5 bases from J, with 12 bases in between.

This clonotype was detected only a few times. The chain joins TRBV5-5 to TRBJ2-5; D remains unclear. V was clipped by 1 base and J by 1 base, with 5 bases between them. The length of the CDR3 is 13 residues. Germline V gene sequence: CDR1 SGHKS, CDR2 YYEKEE (reference sequence). The CDR3 sequence is CASSLKVQETQYF. The CDR3 DNA reads TGTGCCAGCAGCTTGAAGGTCCAAGAGACCCAGTACTTC.

With respect to this clonotype: No conserved phenylalanine or tryptophan is present at the end of the CDR3, so a read error is the likely explanation. The chain uses TRBV11-2 and TRBJ2-1, with 9 bases matching TRBD2. The CDR3 sequence is 15 residues long. Germline assignment: CDR1 SGHAT and CDR2 FQNNGV. Germline trimming cut 5 bases from V and 4 bases from J; bases unmatched to any gene: 6. For the CDR3, the DNA is TGTGCCAGCAGCGCGGGACTAGCAGCGTACAATGAGCAGTTCCTC. Its translation: CASSAGLAAYNEQFL.

Note on this clonotype: A junction boundary mismatches the germline segment, possibly from a read error. The chain combines TRBV11-2 with TRBJ2-7, with 7 bases fitting TRBD2. CDR3 length: 11 amino acids. Looked up from germline, CDR1 is SGHAT and CDR2 is FQNNGV. In nucleotides, the CDR3 is TGTGCCAGCAGCTGTAGCGGGCGTGAGCACTTC. The encoded protein is CASSCSGREHF.

This clonotype was seen a single time. Lacking the conserved final phenylalanine or tryptophan, this CDR3 likely reflects a read error. The chain recombines TRBV4-3 with TRBJ2-6; D is perhaps TRBD1 or TRBD2 (5 bases each). V was cut by 0 bases and J by 3 bases, with 15 bases left in between. Per the germline V gene, CDR1 is LGHNA and CDR2 is YSLEER. The CDR3 is 18 amino acids. The CDR3 loop is CASSQDGTAYCGANVLTC. CDR3 sequence (DNA): TGCGCCAGCAGCCAAGACGGGACCGCCTACTGTGGGGCCAACGTCCTGACTTGC.

Comment on this clonotype: At one end, the junction sequence differs from germline, possibly due to a read error. V usage is TRBV11-3 and J usage is TRBJ2-3; D not certain. Germline V lookup: CDR1 SGHNT, CDR2 YENEEA. This CDR3 is 12 amino acids long. The CDR3 here is CASSLTAVTQYF. In DNA form, the CDR3 reads TGTGCCAGCAGCTTAACTGCAGTTACGCAATATTTT.

The chain links TRBV11-2 to TRBJ2-7, with D unclear. The CDR3 runs 13 residues. Germline CDR1 SGHAT, CDR2 FQNNGV. Trimming shortened V by 2 bases and J by 3 bases, and 8 bases separated the two germline ends. This CDR3 reads CASSLPLDYEQYF. CDR3 DNA sequence: TGTGCCAGCAGCTTACCACTCGACTACGAGCAGTACTTC. The variable domain in full, completed from reference TRBV11-2 and TRBJ2-7, reads EAGVAQSPRYKIIEKRQSVAFWCNPISGHATLYWYQQILGQGPKLLIQFQNNGVVDDSQLPKDRFSAERLKGVDSTLKIQPAKLEDSAVYLCASSLPLDYEQYFGPGTRLTVT.

This clonotype was seen more than once but under ten times. The rearrangement joins TRBV6-5 to TRBJ1-1, with 9 bases that match TRBD1. The CDR3 consists of 13 residues. Trimming cost V 6 bases and J 5 bases; bases outside gene matches: 4. The germline CDR1 and CDR2 sequences are MNHEY and SVGAGI. The CDR3 is CASRGTGSTEAFF. The CDR3 nucleotides are TGTGCCAGCAGAGGGACAGGGTCGACTGAAGCTTTCTTT.

This clonotype was picked up a small number of times. The genes are TRBV6-5 and TRBJ2-7, with 8 positions matching TRBD1. This CDR3 is built from 14 residues. J lost 6 bases, V lost 5 bases, and 9 bases had no gene match. CDR1 is MNHEY, CDR2 SVGAGI, per germline. CDR3: CASSPWQGAFEQYF. In DNA form, the CDR3 reads TGTGCCAGCAGTCCCTGGCAGGGGGCATTCGAGCAGTACTTC.

The chain has TRBV11-2 and TRBJ2-1; TRBD2 agrees at 9 bases. The better agreement between TRBJ2-7 and the DNA end casts doubt on the J call. The germline V gene has CDR1 SGHAT and CDR2 FQNNGV. This CDR3 comprises 18 residues. The CDR3 nucleotides are TGTGCCAGCAGCTCCGGGACTAGCTGGAGGCCAGCCTACAATGAGCAGTACTTC. Encoded protein: CASSSGTSWRPAYNEQYF.

For this clonotype: This may be a read error: a much more frequent sequence differs by one nucleotide. The chain employs TRBV4-3 and TRBJ1-6, with 9 bases identical to TRBD1. This CDR3 contains 16 residues. CDR1 LGHNA and CDR2 YSLEER come from the germline V gene. V lost 4 bases to trimming and J lost 11 bases; unmatched junction nucleotides: 12. The CDR3 sequence is CASSPSPGTGNPPLHF. The CDR3 DNA sequence: TGCGCCAGCAGCCCTTCCCCCGGGACAGGGAATCCACCCCTCCACTTT.